The 18 T cell receptor beta chains below come from one sample, sequenced in a study of T cells after yellow fever vaccination. TCRdb reanalysed the 5' RACE reads using MiXCR and keeps one entry per CDR3 protein. The sample comprises 110,000 to 150,000 distinct CDR3 sequences, approximately 6.6% of which are singletons, and 0.5% to 0.65% rests with the top ten. The starting material was CD4+ T cells sorted from PBMCs, obtained 10 days after the yellow fever booster vaccination. All receptors come from a man aged 25-45 years who received the YFV17D yellow fever vaccine.

This clonotype was seen ten or more times. This sequence joins TRBV12-3 or TRBV12-4 and TRBJ2-1, with TRBD2 as a possible D gene (6 bases). V lost 5 bases and J lost 9, with 17 bases in between. There are 14 residues in the CDR3. The DNA for the CDR3 is TGTGCCAGCAGTCAGACTAGTCACTTGGGTGAGCAGTTCTTC. Its protein product is CASSQTSHLGEQFF.

This clonotype was detected many times. The chain employs TRBV12-3 or TRBV12-4 and TRBJ1-1; no clear D. Trimming shortened V by 3 bases and J by 3 bases, and 8 bases separated the two germline ends. This CDR3 region has 13 residues. CDR3: CASSLEVDTEAFF. In DNA form, the CDR3 reads TGTGCCAGCAGTTTGGAGGTGGACACTGAAGCTTTCTTT.

This clonotype has ten or more counts. The chain recombines TRBV5-5 with TRBJ2-1; D is undetermined. The CDR3 has 15 residues. V lost 0 bases to trimming and J lost 0 bases, with 7 bases between them. Germline V gives CDR1 SGHKS, CDR2 YYEKEE (reference sequence). In DNA, the CDR3 is TGTGCCAGCAGCTTGGACGAAGGCTCCTACAATGAGCAGTTCTTC. It is translated as CASSLDEGSYNEQFF.

In nucleotides, the CDR3 is TGTGCCAGCAGCCAAGTATGGACTAGTCGATCTCAAGAGACCCAGTACTTC. Translating it yields CASSQVWTSRSQETQYF. This chain connects TRBV3-1 to TRBJ2-5; 7 bases fit TRBD2. Losses at the gene ends were 1 base for V and 2 bases for J; bases not matched to a gene: 10. This CDR3 region has 17 residues. Germline CDR1 LGHDT, CDR2 YNNKEL (reference sequence).

This clonotype came up many times. The gene calls are TRBV7-9 and TRBJ2-5; 8 nucleotides align to TRBD1. This CDR3 spans 15 amino acids. J was trimmed by 4 bases and V by 5 bases; bases with no gene match: 9. Germline V gene lookup returns CDR1 SEHNR and CDR2 FQNEAQ (reference sequence). In DNA, the CDR3 is TGTGCCAGCAGCAGCAGGACAGGGAGAGGAGAGACCCAGTACTTC. Translation: CASSSRTGRGETQYF.

The sample holds many counts of this clonotype. V usage is TRBV7-8 and J usage is TRBJ1-4; D is perhaps TRBD1 (5 bases). V was shortened by 1 base and J by 8 bases, with 14 bases between the two germline ends. The CDR3 has 15 residues. From germline, CDR1 is SGHVS and CDR2 FQNEAQ. The CDR3 nucleotides are TGTGCCAGCAGCTTAGGCAGGGTTGTCGGCGAAAAACTGTTTTTT. Its translation: CASSLGRVVGEKLFF.

This clonotype was detected many times. CDR3 in DNA: TGTGCCAGCCTTAGCGGGAGAAGCTACGAGCAGTACTTC. Residues: CASLSGRSYEQYF. The rearrangement links TRBV5-6 to TRBJ2-7; the match to TRBD2 covers 9 bases. This CDR3 has 13 amino acids. V lost 7 bases and J lost 3; bases outside the gene matches: 5. Germline V lookup: CDR1 SGHDT, CDR2 YYEEEE.

The table lists this clonotype with many counts. The V gene is TRBV9, the J gene TRBJ1-1; D not certain. The CDR3 contains 14 residues. Germline CDR1 and CDR2: SGDLS and YYNGEE. The germline V and J ends were trimmed by 0 bases and 2 bases, with 8 bases remaining between them. The CDR3 spells CASSVAGGNTEAFF. The DNA for the CDR3 is TGTGCCAGCAGCGTAGCAGGCGGAAACACTGAAGCTTTCTTT.

A few counts support this clonotype. V gene TRBV4-3 combines with J gene TRBJ2-6; a possible D gene is TRBD1 (6 bases). CDR1 LGHNA and CDR2 YSLEER come from the germline V gene. Trimming left V 3 bases short and J 4 bases short, with 13 bases between. The CDR3 is 16 amino acids. The CDR3 region has the DNA TGCGCCAGCAGCCACGCAGACAGGCCGGGGGCCAACGTCCTGACTTTC. Amino acids: CASSHADRPGANVLTF.

V usage is TRBV20-1 and J usage is TRBJ1-1; D might be TRBD1 (5 bases). The V gene lost 0 bases and the J gene lost 1 base, with 15 bases spanning the gap. Germline CDR1 DFQATT, CDR2 SNEGSKA (reference sequence). CDR3 length: 16 residues. The DNA for the CDR3 is TGCAGTGCTAGAGATCACGGGGGTATTGGGAACACTGAAGCTTTCTTT. Protein: CSARDHGGIGNTEAFF.

The sample holds many counts of this clonotype. The V and J genes are TRBV10-3 and TRBJ2-1; no reliable D call. The V and J ends lost 4 bases and 0 bases respectively, with 10 bases between them. Germline V gene lookup returns CDR1 ENHRY and CDR2 SYGVKD. This CDR3 contains 15 residues. CDR3 sequence reads: CAISAGFSSYNEQFF. Here the CDR3 DNA reads TGTGCCATCAGTGCTGGCTTTAGCTCCTACAATGAGCAGTTCTTC.

This clonotype was observed many times. J is TRBJ2-1 and V is TRBV4-3; no clear D. The CDR3 contains 13 residues. The germline V gene has CDR1 LGHNA and CDR2 YSLEER. The V end lost 0 bases, the J end lost 3 bases, and 3 bases lay between the germline ends. The CDR3 nucleotides are TGCGCCAGCAGCCAAGAGAGCTACAATGAGCAGTTCTTC. Its protein is CASSQESYNEQFF.

This clonotype was detected only a few times. This chain links TRBV7-9 with TRBJ2-2; tentatively, D is TRBD2 (5 bases). The V end was cut by 3 bases, the J end by 0 bases, with 14 bases between. CDR1 is SEHNR and CDR2 is FQNEAQ in the germline V gene (reference sequence). CDR3 length: 17 amino acids. The CDR3 is CASSFRGPPANTGELFF. The DNA of the CDR3 is TGTGCCAGCAGCTTTCGGGGTCCCCCCGCGAACACCGGGGAGCTGTTTTTT.

There are many counts of this clonotype. DNA for the CDR3: TGTGCCAGCAGTGTCTTGACTAGCGAGTCCTACAATGAGCAGTTCTTC. It specifies CASSVLTSESYNEQFF. This chain uses TRBV27 with TRBJ2-1, with TRBD2 matching over 8 bases. V dropped 5 bases and J dropped 1; count of bases not matched to a gene: 7. This CDR3 is built from 16 residues. Germline V CDR1 and CDR2: MNHEY, SMNVEV (reference sequence).

The chain has TRBV7-2 and TRBJ2-1, with D maybe TRBD1 (6 bases). This CDR3 has 14 residues. V lost 5 bases and J 6 bases, leaving 14 bases between the germline ends. Germline V gives CDR1 SGHTA, CDR2 FQGNSA. CDR3 DNA sequence: TGTGCCAGCAGCACAGGGATGCCGCCCAATGAGCAGTTCTTC. Protein product: CASSTGMPPNEQFF.

The CDR3 loop is CATLDRAGANVLTF. CDR3 sequence (DNA): TGTGCCACCCTGGACAGGGCTGGGGCCAACGTCCTGACTTTC. J is TRBJ2-6 and V is TRBV19, with TRBD1 matching over 8 bases. Germline trimming cut 10 bases from V and 2 bases from J; bases unmatched to any gene: 4. Germline assignment: CDR1 LNHDA and CDR2 SQIVND (reference sequence). The CDR3 is 14 amino acids.

Ten or more counts support this clonotype. V gene TRBV5-1 combines with J gene TRBJ2-3, with TRBD2 matching over 10 bases. The V gene end was trimmed by 5 bases and the J gene end by 4 bases; junction bases not matched to a gene: 1. The CDR3 loop spans 13 amino acids. CDR1 is SGHRS and CDR2 is YFSETQ in the germline V gene. The CDR3 is CASRGLAADTQYF. The CDR3 nucleotides are TGCGCCAGCAGAGGACTAGCGGCAGATACGCAGTATTTT.

The chain joins TRBV20-1 to TRBJ1-6; D perhaps matches TRBD1 (5 bases). This CDR3 spans 13 amino acids. Trimming took 0 bases from V and 11 from J, leaving 11 bases between them. CDR1 DFQATT and CDR2 SNEGSKA come from the germline V gene (reference sequence). The CDR3 sequence: CSAREGAAAPLHF. The CDR3 bases are TGCAGTGCTAGAGAAGGGGCGGCGGCACCCCTCCACTTT.